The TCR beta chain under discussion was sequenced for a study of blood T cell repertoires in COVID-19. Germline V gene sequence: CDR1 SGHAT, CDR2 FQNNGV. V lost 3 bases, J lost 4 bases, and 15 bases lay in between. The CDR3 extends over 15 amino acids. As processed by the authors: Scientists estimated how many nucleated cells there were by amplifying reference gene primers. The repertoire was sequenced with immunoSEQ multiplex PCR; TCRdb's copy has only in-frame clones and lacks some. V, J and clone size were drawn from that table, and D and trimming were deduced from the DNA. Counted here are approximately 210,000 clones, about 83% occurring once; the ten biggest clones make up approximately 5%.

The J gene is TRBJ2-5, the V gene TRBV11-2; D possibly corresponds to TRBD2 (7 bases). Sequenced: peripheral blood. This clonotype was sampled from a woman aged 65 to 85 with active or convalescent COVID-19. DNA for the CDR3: TGTGCCAGCAGCTTGAGGGGGGGGAGAGCAGAGACCCAGTACTTC. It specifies CASSLRGGRAETQYF.